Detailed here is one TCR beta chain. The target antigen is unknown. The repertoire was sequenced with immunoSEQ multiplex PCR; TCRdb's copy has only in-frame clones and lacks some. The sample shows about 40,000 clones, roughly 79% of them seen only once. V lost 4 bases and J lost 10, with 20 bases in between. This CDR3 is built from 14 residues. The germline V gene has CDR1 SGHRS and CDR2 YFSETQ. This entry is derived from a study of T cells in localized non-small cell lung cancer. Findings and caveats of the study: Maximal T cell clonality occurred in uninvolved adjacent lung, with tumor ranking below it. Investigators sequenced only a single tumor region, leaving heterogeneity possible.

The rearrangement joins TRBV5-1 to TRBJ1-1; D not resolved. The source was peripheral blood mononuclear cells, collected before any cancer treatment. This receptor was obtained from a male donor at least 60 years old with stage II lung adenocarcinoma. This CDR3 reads CASSTRATEGGAFF. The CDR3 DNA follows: TGCGCCAGCAGCACCAGAGCAACAGAGGGAGGAGCTTTCTTT.